This T cell receptor (beta chain) stems from a study of T cell repertoires in cytomegalovirus infection. Study in general: Used in the study were CMV epitopes, some recently identified and HLA-C-restricted, others well-studied and HLA-B-restricted. A matching HLA type, together with CMV infection, was signaled by public TCR beta signatures. Study results and caveats: What dominated the ex vivo response were HLA-C-restricted CMV-specific TCR beta clonotypes. Carriers of CMV plus the relevant HLA were identified by cumulative public TCR beta family frequency.

MiXCR, applied by TCRdb to the reads, yields one record per CDR3 protein. The repertoire has about 570,000 distinct CDR3 sequences, roughly 42% of them found once; the top ten carry around 48%. Comment on this clonotype: Antigen specificity is unknown.

Trimming stripped 0 bases from V and 0 bases from J, with 8 bases between. From germline, CDR1 is SQVTM and CDR2 ANQGSEA. The CDR3 extends over 14 amino acids. The chain combines TRBV29-1 with TRBJ1-1; no definite D call. The clonotype was recovered from a human donor in good health (CMV status not recorded). Some clones in this sample may be carry-over from other donors' samples. This specimen was cultured PBMCs, taken from culture after CMV antigen stimulation. CDR3 nucleotide sequence: TGCAGCGTTGAAGACCCTTTCCTGAACACTGAAGCTTTCTTT. This gives the protein CSVEDPFLNTEAFF.